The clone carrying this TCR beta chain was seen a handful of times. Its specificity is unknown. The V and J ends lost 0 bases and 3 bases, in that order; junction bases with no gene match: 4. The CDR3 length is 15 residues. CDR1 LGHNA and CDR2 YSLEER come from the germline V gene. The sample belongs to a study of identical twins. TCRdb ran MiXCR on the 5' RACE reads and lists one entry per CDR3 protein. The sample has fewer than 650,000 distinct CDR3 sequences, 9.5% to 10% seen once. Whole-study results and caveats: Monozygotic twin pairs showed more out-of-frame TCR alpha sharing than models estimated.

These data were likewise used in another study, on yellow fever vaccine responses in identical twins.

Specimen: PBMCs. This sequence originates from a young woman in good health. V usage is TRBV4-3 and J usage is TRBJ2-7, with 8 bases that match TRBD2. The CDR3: CASSQDSSGHYEQYF. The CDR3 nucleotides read TGCGCCAGCAGCCAAGATTCTAGCGGGCACTACGAGCAGTACTTC.